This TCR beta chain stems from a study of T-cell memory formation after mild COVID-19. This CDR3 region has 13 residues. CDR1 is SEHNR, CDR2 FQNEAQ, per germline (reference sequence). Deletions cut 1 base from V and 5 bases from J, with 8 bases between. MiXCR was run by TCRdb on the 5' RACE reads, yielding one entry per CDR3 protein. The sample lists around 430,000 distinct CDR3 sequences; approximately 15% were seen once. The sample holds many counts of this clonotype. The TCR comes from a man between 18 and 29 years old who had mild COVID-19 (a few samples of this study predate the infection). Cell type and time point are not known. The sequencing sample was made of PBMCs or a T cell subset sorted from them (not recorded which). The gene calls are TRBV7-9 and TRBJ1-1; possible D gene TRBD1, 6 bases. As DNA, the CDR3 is TGTGCCAGCAGCTTAGAAGGGGGGACTGAAGCTTTCTTT. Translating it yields CASSLEGGTEAFF.